Listed here is a single T cell receptor beta chain. Its antigen is not identified. This sample was included in a study of T cells after yellow fever vaccination. The germline V and J ends were trimmed by 1 base and 2 bases, with 8 bases remaining between them. This CDR3 has 14 amino acids. CDR1 and CDR2 from the germline V gene are MNHEY and SVGAGI. Universal primer sites and UMIs were introduced during 5'RACE template-switching synthesis of TCR cDNA. A single record per CDR3 protein comes from TCRdb applying MiXCR to the 5' RACE reads. The sample contains just under 600,000 distinct CDR3 sequences, less than 15% of which appear only once. Overall study results and limits: In FACS-sorted repertoires, abundant clonotypes from the bulk population could appear as contaminants. The appearance of a small share of clonotypes in both CD4 and CD8 compartments was observed. Re-detected after boosting: most primary clones, around 96% of CD4 and over 80% of CD8.

The sample in question was PBMCs, obtained on the day of the yellow fever booster vaccination. This clonotype was obtained from a man aged 25-40 years who received the YFV17D yellow fever vaccine. The rearrangement joins TRBV6-5 to TRBJ2-5; D is uncertain. The CDR3 loop is CASSYFDGQETQYF. CDR3 coding DNA: TGTGCCAGCAGTTACTTCGACGGTCAAGAGACCCAGTACTTC.